This passage covers 9 T cell receptor beta chains from one sample sequenced in a study of regulatory T cells in long-lasting Graves disease. As to time point: newly diagnosed GD, antithyroid drugs for less than 3 months. RNA from PBMCs was the source of the TCR library. Researchers made TCR beta libraries by using iRepertoire HTBI primers and running Arm-PCR on CDR3 regions. TCRdb reprocessed the multiplex PCR reads via MiXCR and lists one record per CDR3 protein. The top ten hold over 20% of the sample, which has around 360,000 distinct CDR3 sequences, roughly 16% seen once. This same sample was also part of a study on T cells in Graves' hyperthyroidism and ophthalmopathy.

Sequencing was performed on peripheral blood mononuclear cells (PBMCs), taken at new diagnosis, from a patient treated with antithyroid drugs. These receptors were obtained from a woman between 18 and 29 years old with Graves disease.

This clonotype has at least ten counts. This chain joins TRBV5-1 and TRBJ2-1, with D maybe TRBD1 (6 bases). Germline CDR1 SGHRS, CDR2 YFSETQ. Trimming stripped 6 bases from V and 4 bases from J, with 11 bases between. The CDR3 covers 13 residues. The DNA for the CDR3 is TGCGCCAGCACCGAAACAGGGTACAATGAGCAGTTCTTC. Translating gives CASTETGYNEQFF.

This clonotype came up a few times. The J gene is TRBJ2-7, the V gene TRBV7-6; 8 bases are shared with TRBD1. Germline V gene data show CDR1 as SGHVS and CDR2 as FNYEAQ. After removal of 1 base from V and 5 bases from J, the junction contained 4 bases not matched to a gene. The CDR3 is 14 amino acids. The CDR3 nucleotides read TGTGCCAGCAGCTTAGAAGTGGGACAGGACGAGCAGTACTTC. Translation gives CASSLEVGQDEQYF.

This clonotype was seen a few times. The chain uses TRBV19 and TRBJ1-5; perhaps TRBD1 as D (5 bases). The CDR3 runs to 15 residues. Trimming took 3 bases from V and 0 from J, leaving 9 bases between them. Per germline, CDR1 LNHDA and CDR2 SQIVND (reference sequence). CDR3 sequence: CASSMDGGSNQPQHF. CDR3 in DNA: TGTGCCAGTAGTATGGACGGGGGTAGCAATCAGCCCCAGCATTTT.

This clonotype was detected only once. A far larger clone is one base from this, pointing to a likely read error. The chain carries TRBV28 and TRBJ2-7, with 10 bases that match TRBD2. The CDR3 has 14 amino acids. The germline V gene has CDR1 MDHEN and CDR2 SYDVKM. V trimming: 6 bases; J trimming: 10 bases; junction bases outside the gene matches: 12. CDR3 nucleotides: TGTGCCAGCAGCGTAAGCGGGAGGGAAGAGGCCCAGTACTTC. Amino acids: CASSVSGREEAQYF.

The table lists this clonotype with many counts. This chain uses TRBV28 with TRBJ1-1; no clear D gene. The V gene's germline CDR1 is MDHEN and CDR2 SYDVKM. The CDR3 extends over 13 amino acids. V lost 2 bases, J lost 4 bases, and 8 bases lay in between. CDR3 in DNA: TGTGCCAGCAGTTTAGTTGCAGCCACTGAAGCTTTCTTT. This gives the protein CASSLVAATEAFF.

Ten or more counts support this clonotype. The chain couples TRBV20-1 to TRBJ2-3, with 7 bases identical to TRBD2. The CDR3 sequence is 12 residues long. V trimming: 6 bases; J trimming: 5 bases; junction bases outside the gene matches: 5. Germline CDR1 is DFQATT and CDR2 is SNEGSKA (reference sequence). CDR3 sequence reads: CSARAGEDTQYF. DNA of the CDR3: TGCAGTGCCCGGGCGGGAGAAGATACGCAGTATTTT.

This clonotype was counted between two and nine times. This chain connects TRBV15 to TRBJ1-4; possible D gene TRBD1, 6 bases. The germline CDR1 and CDR2 sequences are LNHNV and YYDKDF (reference sequence). The V gene lost 3 bases and the J gene lost 8 bases, with 22 bases spanning the gap. CDR3 length: 17 amino acids. The CDR3 is CATSRTDLGAGREKLFF. The CDR3 DNA follows: TGTGCCACCAGCAGGACAGATTTGGGGGCCGGTCGGGAAAAACTGTTTTTT. Variable domain in full (rest from reference TRBV15 and TRBJ1-4): DAMVIQNPRYQVTQFGKPVTLSCSQTLNHNVMYWYQQKSSQAPKLLFHYYDKDFNNEADTPDNFQSRRPNTSFCFLDIRSPGLGDTAMYLCATSRTDLGAGREKLFFGSGTQLSVL.

This clonotype was seen at least ten times. This chain connects TRBV6-9 to TRBJ2-3; D is unresolved. Germline CDR1 is MNHGY and CDR2 is SVAAGI. Trimming cost V 3 bases and J 4 bases, with 5 bases left between them. The CDR3 covers 12 residues. CDR3 residues: CASSYSPDTQYF. For the CDR3, the DNA is TGTGCCAGCAGTTACTCCCCAGATACGCAGTATTTT.

The chain couples TRBV30 to TRBJ1-2; D is possibly TRBD1 (5 bases). The CDR3 sequence is 15 residues long. Germline CDR1 reads GTSNPN; CDR2 reads SVGIG (reference sequence). V dropped 1 base and J dropped 2 bases, with 14 bases sitting between them. The CDR3: CAWSAPKNRNYGYTF. Here the CDR3 DNA reads TGTGCCTGGAGTGCACCAAAGAACAGGAACTATGGCTACACCTTC.